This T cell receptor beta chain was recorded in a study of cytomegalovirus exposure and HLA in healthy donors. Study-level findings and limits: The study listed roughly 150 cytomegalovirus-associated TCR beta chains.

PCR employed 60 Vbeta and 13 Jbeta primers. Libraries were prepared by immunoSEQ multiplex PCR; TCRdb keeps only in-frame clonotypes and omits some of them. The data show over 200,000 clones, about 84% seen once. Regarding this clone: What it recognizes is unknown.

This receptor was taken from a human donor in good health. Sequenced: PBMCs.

The CDR3 DNA is TGCGCCAGCAGCACCACCAGGGACAGGGGTGACGAGCAGTACTTC. This codes for CASSTTRDRGDEQYF. The chain uses TRBV5-1 and TRBJ2-7; 10 bases map to TRBD1. Germline loops: CDR1 SGHRS, CDR2 YFSETQ. Unmatched junction bases numbered 9, after V lost 4 bases and J lost 5 bases. The CDR3 consists of 15 residues.